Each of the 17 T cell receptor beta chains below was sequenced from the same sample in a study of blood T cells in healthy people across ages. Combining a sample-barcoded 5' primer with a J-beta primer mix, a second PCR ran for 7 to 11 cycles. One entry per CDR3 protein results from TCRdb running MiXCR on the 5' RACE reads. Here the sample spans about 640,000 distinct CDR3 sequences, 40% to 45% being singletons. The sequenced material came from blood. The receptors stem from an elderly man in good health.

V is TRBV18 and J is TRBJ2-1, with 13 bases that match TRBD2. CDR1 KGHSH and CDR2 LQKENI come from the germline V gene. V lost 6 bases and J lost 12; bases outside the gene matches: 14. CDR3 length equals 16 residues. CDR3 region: CASSLPGLAGDPRQFF. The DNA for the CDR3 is TGTGCCAGCTCTCTCCCCGGACTAGCGGGAGACCCGAGGCAGTTCTTC.

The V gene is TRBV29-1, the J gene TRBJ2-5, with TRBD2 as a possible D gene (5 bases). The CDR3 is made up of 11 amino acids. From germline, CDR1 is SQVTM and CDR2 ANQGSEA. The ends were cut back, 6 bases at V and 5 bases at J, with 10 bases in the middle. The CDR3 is CSVGLWETQYF. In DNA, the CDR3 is TGCAGCGTAGGACTGTGGGAGACCCAGTACTTC.

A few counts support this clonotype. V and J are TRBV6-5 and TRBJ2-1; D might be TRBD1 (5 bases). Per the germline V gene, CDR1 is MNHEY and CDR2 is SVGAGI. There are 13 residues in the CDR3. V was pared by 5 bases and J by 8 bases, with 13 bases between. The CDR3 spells CASSRSSGHEQFF. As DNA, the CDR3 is TGTGCCAGCAGTCGCTCCTCAGGGCATGAGCAGTTCTTC.

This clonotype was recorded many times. CDR3 in amino acids: CASSQEVTRGTDTQYF. DNA of the CDR3: TGCGCCAGCAGCCAAGAAGTGACTAGGGGCACAGATACGCAGTATTTT. The V gene is TRBV4-3, the J gene TRBJ2-3, with D perhaps TRBD2 (6 bases). Per germline, CDR1 LGHNA and CDR2 YSLEER. The V and J ends lost 0 bases and 1 base respectively, with 11 bases between them. This CDR3 comprises 16 residues.

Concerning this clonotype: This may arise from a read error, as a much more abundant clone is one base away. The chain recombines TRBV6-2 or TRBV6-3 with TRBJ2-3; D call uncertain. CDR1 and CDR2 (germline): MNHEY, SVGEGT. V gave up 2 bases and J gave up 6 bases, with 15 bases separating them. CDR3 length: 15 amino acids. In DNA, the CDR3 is TGTGCCAGCAGTTACGCGAGACGGACCGACGATACGCAGTATTTT. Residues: CASSYARRTDDTQYF.

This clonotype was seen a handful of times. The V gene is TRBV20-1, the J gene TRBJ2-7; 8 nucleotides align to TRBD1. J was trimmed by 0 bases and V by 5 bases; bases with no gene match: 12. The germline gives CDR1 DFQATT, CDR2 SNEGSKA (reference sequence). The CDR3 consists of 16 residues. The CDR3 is CSAAQGDRPFSYEQYF. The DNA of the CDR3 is TGCAGTGCTGCTCAGGGGGACAGGCCCTTCTCCTACGAGCAGTACTTC.

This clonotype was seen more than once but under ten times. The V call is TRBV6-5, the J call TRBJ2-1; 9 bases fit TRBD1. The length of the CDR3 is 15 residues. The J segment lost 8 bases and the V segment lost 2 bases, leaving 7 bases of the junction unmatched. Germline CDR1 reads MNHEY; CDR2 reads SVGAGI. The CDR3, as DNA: TGTGCCAGCAGTTACCCGGGACAGGGTACCCATGAGCAGTTCTTC. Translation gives CASSYPGQGTHEQFF.

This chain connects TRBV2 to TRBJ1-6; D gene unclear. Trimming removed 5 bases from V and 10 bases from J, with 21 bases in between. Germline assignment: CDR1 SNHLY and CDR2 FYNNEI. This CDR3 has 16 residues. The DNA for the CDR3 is TGTGCCAGCAGTTCCTCGGGTTTTGGGGTTGGATCACCCCTCCACTTT. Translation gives CASSSSGFGVGSPLHF.

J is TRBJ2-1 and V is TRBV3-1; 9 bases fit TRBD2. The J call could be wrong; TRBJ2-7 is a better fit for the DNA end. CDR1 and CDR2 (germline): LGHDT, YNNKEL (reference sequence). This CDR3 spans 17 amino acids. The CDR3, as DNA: TGTGCCAGCAGCCAAGATGAGACTAGCGGATTTTACAATGAGCAGTACTTC. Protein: CASSQDETSGFYNEQYF.

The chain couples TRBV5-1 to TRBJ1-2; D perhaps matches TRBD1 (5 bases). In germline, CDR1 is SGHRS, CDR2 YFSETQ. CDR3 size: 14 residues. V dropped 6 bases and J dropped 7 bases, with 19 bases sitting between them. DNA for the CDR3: TGCGCCAGCAACCCTATGAGGGGCGACACTGGCTACACCTTC. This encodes CASNPMRGDTGYTF.

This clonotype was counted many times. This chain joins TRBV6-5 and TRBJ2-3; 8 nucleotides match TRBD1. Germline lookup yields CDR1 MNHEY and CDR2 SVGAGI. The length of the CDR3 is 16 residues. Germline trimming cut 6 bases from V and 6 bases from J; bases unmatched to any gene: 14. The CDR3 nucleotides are TGTGCCAGCAGACTCACACCGGACAGGGCATATGATACGCAGTATTTT. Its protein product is CASRLTPDRAYDTQYF.

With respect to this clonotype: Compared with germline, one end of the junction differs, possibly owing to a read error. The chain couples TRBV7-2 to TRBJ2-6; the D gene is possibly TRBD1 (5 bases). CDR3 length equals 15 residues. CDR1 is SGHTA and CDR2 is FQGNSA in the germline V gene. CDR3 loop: CASSSFTSGANVPTF. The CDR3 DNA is TGTGCCAGCAGCTCTTTCACCTCTGGGGCCAACGTCCCGACTTTC.

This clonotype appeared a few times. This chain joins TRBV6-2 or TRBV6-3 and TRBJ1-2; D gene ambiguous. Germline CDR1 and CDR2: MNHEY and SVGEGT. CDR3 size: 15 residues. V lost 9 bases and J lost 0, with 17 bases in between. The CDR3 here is CASVPGGSSNYGYTF. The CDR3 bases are TGTGCCAGTGTACCCGGAGGCAGCTCTAACTATGGCTACACCTTC.

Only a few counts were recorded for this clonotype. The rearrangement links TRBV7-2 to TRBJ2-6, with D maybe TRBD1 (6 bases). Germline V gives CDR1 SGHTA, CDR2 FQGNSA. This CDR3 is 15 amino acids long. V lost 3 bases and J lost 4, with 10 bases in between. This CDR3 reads CASSFYQGGANVLTF. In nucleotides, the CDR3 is TGTGCCAGCAGCTTTTACCAGGGGGGGGCCAACGTCCTGACTTTC.

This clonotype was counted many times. CDR3 loop: CSVVALAGAEQYF. The CDR3 DNA sequence: TGCAGCGTTGTGGCTCTAGCGGGAGCCGAGCAGTACTTC. The chain links TRBV29-1 to TRBJ2-7; 10 nucleotides match TRBD2. V lost 4 bases to trimming and J lost 6 bases; unmatched junction nucleotides: 6. This CDR3 is built from 13 residues. Germline V lookup: CDR1 SQVTM, CDR2 ANQGSEA.

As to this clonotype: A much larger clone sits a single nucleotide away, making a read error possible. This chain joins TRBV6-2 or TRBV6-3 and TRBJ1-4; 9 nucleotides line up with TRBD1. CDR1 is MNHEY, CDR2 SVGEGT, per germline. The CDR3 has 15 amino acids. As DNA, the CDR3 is TGTGCCAGCAGTTACCGGACAGGGGAACCTGAAGAACTGTTTTTT. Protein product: CASSYRTGEPEELFF.

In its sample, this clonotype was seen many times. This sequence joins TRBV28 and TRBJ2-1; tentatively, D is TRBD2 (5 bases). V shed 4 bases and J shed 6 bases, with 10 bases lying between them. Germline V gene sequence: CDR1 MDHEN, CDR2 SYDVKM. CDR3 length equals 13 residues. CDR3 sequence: CASSSGFFNEQFF. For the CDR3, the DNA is TGTGCCAGCAGTTCGGGATTCTTCAATGAGCAGTTCTTC.